The clone carrying this TCR beta chain rates as medium-sized. Its antigen is not known. These data originate in a study of metastatic and nonmetastatic thyroid tumors. Study-wide points: According to reports, the diversity of TCR beta was significantly higher in malignant thyroid tumors than in benign nodules, and this held in both blood and tumor samples.

V lost 5 bases to trimming and J lost 7 bases, with 12 bases between them. This CDR3 is built from 13 residues. Thyroid surgery had not been preceded by any treatment in any patient. TCRdb re-called clones from the PCR reads using MiXCR. The sample consists of more than 30,000 clones, under 25% of them appearing once. The sample was blood. This sequence joins TRBV12-3 or TRBV12-4 and TRBJ1-5, with a weak D call TRBD1 (6 bases). The receptor was derived from a female donor with papillary thyroid cancer or a benign thyroid nodule (not recorded which). Some clones in this sample may be carry-over from other donors' samples. CDR3 in DNA: TGTGCCAGCAGTCGTCCAGGGGACCAGCCCCAGCATTTT. It is translated as CASSRPGDQPQHF.